These 29 T cell receptor beta chains originate from one sample sequenced in a study of T cell responses to AZD1222 COVID-19 vaccine. Assay: immunoSEQ multiplex PCR; the TCRdb copy retains only in-frame clones and omits some. The sample holds 150,000 or so clones, around nine tenths seen once. Sequencing used peripheral blood, obtained on day 0 of AZD1222 vaccination. Source of these receptors: an adult in good health.

This clone was counted a single time. DNA of the CDR3: TGTGCCAGCACCGAATTAGGGGACACCGGGGAGCTGTTTTTT. Translated, it gives CASTELGDTGELFF. The chain joins TRBV5-8 to TRBJ2-2; perhaps TRBD1 as D (5 bases). This CDR3 spans 14 amino acids. Deletions cut 6 bases from V and 3 bases from J, with 12 bases between. Germline V lookup: CDR1 SGHTS, CDR2 YDEGEE.

CDR3 amino acids: CASSVGEGSYGYTF. The DNA of the CDR3 is TGTGCCAGCAGCGTAGGTGAGGGAAGTTATGGCTACACCTTC. This chain joins TRBV9 and TRBJ1-2; D gene unclear. This CDR3 comprises 14 residues. The germline gives CDR1 SGDLS, CDR2 YYNGEE. With 0 bases removed from V and 5 bases from J, the gap between germline ends came to 11 bases.

The rearrangement links TRBV5-8 to TRBJ1-2; 7 nucleotides align to TRBD1. The CDR3 is 14 amino acids. Germline V gene data show CDR1 as SGHTS and CDR2 as YDEGEE. Losses at the gene ends were 5 bases for V and 8 bases for J; bases not matched to a gene: 12. The DNA of the CDR3 is TGTGCCAGCAGTTCACTCCAGGGGGTGGACGGCTACACCTTC. It yields the protein CASSSLQGVDGYTF.

The V gene is TRBV28, the J gene TRBJ1-2, with D tentatively TRBD1 (6 bases). The V end lost 9 bases, the J end lost 0 bases, and 14 bases lay between the germline ends. This CDR3 has 14 residues. Germline values: CDR1 MDHEN, CDR2 SYDVKM. In DNA form, the CDR3 reads TGTGCCAGTTTCCCGGGGGCCGCTAACTATGGCTACACCTTC. Translation: CASFPGAANYGYTF.

A few counts support this clone. The chain carries TRBV7-2 and TRBJ1-2, with D tentatively TRBD1 (5 bases). The length of the CDR3 is 16 residues. The germline gives CDR1 SGHTA, CDR2 FQGNSA. The ends were cut back, 5 bases at V and 6 bases at J, with 22 bases in the middle. The CDR3 region is CASSLSQTVPGHGYTF. CDR3 nucleotide sequence: TGTGCCAGCAGCCTCTCACAGACAGTGCCCGGTCATGGCTACACCTTC.

V gene TRBV6-4 combines with J gene TRBJ1-6; 7 bases agree with TRBD1. The CDR3 contains 13 residues. CDR1 MRHNA and CDR2 SNTAGT come from the germline V gene. J was trimmed by 8 bases and V by 4 bases; bases with no gene match: 2. The chain's CDR3 is CASSAQGDSPLHF. The CDR3 region has the DNA TGTGCCAGCAGTGCCCAGGGGGATTCACCCCTCCACTTT.

This clone has just one count. Here the CDR3 DNA reads TGTGCCAGTAGTTGGACAGGGTGGGGCTACACCTTC. Its translation is CASSWTGWGYTF. The chain links TRBV19 to TRBJ1-2; TRBD1 matches at 8 bases. The germline gives CDR1 LNHDA, CDR2 SQIVND (reference sequence). This CDR3 spans 12 amino acids. V was clipped by 5 bases and J by 8 bases; unmatched bases: 4.

This rearrangement joins TRBV6-2 or TRBV6-3 to TRBJ2-1, with D tentatively TRBD2 (7 bases). Germline V gene data show CDR1 as MNHEY and CDR2 as SVGEGT. The V end lost 2 bases, the J end lost 6 bases, and 17 bases lay between the germline ends. The CDR3 is 16 amino acids. The CDR3 sequence: CASSYGGGASINEQFF. The CDR3 region has the DNA TGTGCCAGCAGTTACGGGGGGGGCGCATCTATCAATGAGCAGTTCTTC.

The chain uses TRBV6-5 and TRBJ2-1, with TRBD2 matching 10 bases. Trimming took 5 bases from V and 10 from J; bases not matched to a gene: 11. The CDR3 sequence is 15 residues long. Germline V gene data show CDR1 as MNHEY and CDR2 as SVGAGI. In DNA, the CDR3 is TGTGCCAGCAGTCAAAAGCGGGGGGGCCGGTCGGAGCAGTTCTTC. Translating it yields CASSQKRGGRSEQFF.

The chain recombines TRBV5-4 with TRBJ1-1; 10 positions match TRBD1. The CDR3 consists of 16 residues. With V trimmed by 4 bases and J by 1 base, 7 bases remained unmatched. Germline V gene data show CDR1 as SGHNT and CDR2 as YYREEE (reference sequence). The chain's CDR3 is CASSEDRDRGNTEAFF. The CDR3 DNA follows: TGTGCCAGCAGCGAAGACCGGGACAGGGGGAACACTGAAGCTTTCTTT.

The sample holds a few counts of this clone. The chain recombines TRBV7-2 with TRBJ1-2; D gene ambiguous. With 1 base removed from V and 7 bases from J, the gap between germline ends came to 10 bases. This CDR3 has 13 residues. From germline, CDR1 is SGHTA and CDR2 FQGNSA. The CDR3 loop reads CASSLVPRGGYTF. The CDR3 coding sequence is TGTGCCAGCAGCTTAGTTCCCAGAGGTGGCTACACCTTC.

This clone appeared a few times. V is TRBV6-5 and J is TRBJ1-2; D not resolved. V was pared by 5 bases and J by 8 bases, with 12 bases between. The length of the CDR3 is 12 residues. Germline assignment: CDR1 MNHEY and CDR2 SVGAGI. CDR3 nucleotides: TGTGCCAGCAGTAACGGTAGGAGAGGCTACACCTTC. Translation: CASSNGRRGYTF.

The J gene is TRBJ1-1, the V gene TRBV19, with 8 bases that match TRBD1. The CDR3 consists of 14 residues. Losses at the gene ends were 5 bases for V and 8 bases for J; bases not matched to a gene: 10. Germline lookup yields CDR1 LNHDA and CDR2 SQIVND (reference sequence). The CDR3 DNA sequence: TGTGCCAGTAGTCATTTGGACAGGGACTCCGAAGCTTTCTTT. It yields the protein CASSHLDRDSEAFF.

This chain joins TRBV19 and TRBJ1-1; a weak D match, TRBD1 (5 bases). The length of the CDR3 is 14 residues. Looked up from germline, CDR1 is LNHDA and CDR2 is SQIVND (reference sequence). The ends were cut back, 4 bases at V and 4 bases at J, with 13 bases in the middle. The CDR3 sequence is CASSTPAGTTEAFF. As DNA, the CDR3 is TGTGCCAGTAGTACGCCGGCCGGGACCACTGAAGCTTTCTTT.

The J gene is TRBJ1-4, the V gene TRBV12-5, with unresolved D. The CDR3 covers 14 residues. CDR1 LGHNT and CDR2 FRNRAP come from the germline V gene. V was trimmed by 6 bases and J by 4 bases, leaving 12 bases between them. The CDR3 loop is CASGPRGINEKLFF. For the CDR3, the DNA is TGTGCTAGTGGACCACGAGGGATTAATGAAAAACTGTTTTTT.

The V gene is TRBV11-2, the J gene TRBJ1-1; D perhaps matches TRBD1 (5 bases). The CDR3 runs to 13 residues. Looked up from germline, CDR1 is SGHAT and CDR2 is FQNNGV. Trimming removed 11 bases from V and 2 bases from J, with 15 bases in between. The CDR3 bases are TGTGCCTGCCGGGGGGAATCCAACACTGAAGCTTTCTTT. This codes for CACRGESNTEAFF. The full variable domain, rest sourced from reference TRBV11-2 and TRBJ1-1, is EAGVAQSPRYKIIEKRQSVAFWCNPISGHATLYWYQQILGQGPKLLIQFQNNGVVDDSQLPKDRFSAERLKGVDSTLKIQPAKLEDSAVYLCACRGESNTEAFFGQGTRLTVV.

The rearrangement uses TRBV4-1 and TRBJ1-2; 7 bases align to TRBD1. With 5 bases clipped from V and 8 bases from J, the junction kept 17 bases outside the gene matches. The CDR3 has 16 amino acids. Germline values: CDR1 MGHRA, CDR2 YSYEKL. CDR3 bases: TGCGCCAGCAGCAAGGTTACTAACAGGGGCCTTGGGGGCTACACCTTC. It encodes CASSKVTNRGLGGYTF.

V is TRBV15 and J is TRBJ1-5; D uncertain. V was pared by 4 bases and J by 5 bases, with 18 bases between. Germline CDR1 and CDR2: LNHNV and YYDKDF (reference sequence). The CDR3 has 16 amino acids. CDR3 bases: TGTGCCACCAGCACGATCGAAGGGAGCGGTGATCAGCCCCAGCATTTT. Translated: CATSTIEGSGDQPQHF.

The chain carries TRBV28 and TRBJ1-5, with D unresolved. Germline V gives CDR1 MDHEN, CDR2 SYDVKM. V lost 1 base, J lost 9 bases, and 16 bases lay in between. The length of the CDR3 is 15 residues. The CDR3, as DNA: TGTGCCAGCAGTTTATATCAGAGCCCTAGTGCGCCCCAGCATTTT. This codes for CASSLYQSPSAPQHF.

Notes on this clone: At one of its ends the junction is not consistent with the germline gene, which may arise from a read error. The J gene is TRBJ2-1, the V gene TRBV2; D might be TRBD2 (6 bases). Germline V CDR1 and CDR2: SNHLY, FYNNEI. This CDR3 region has 13 residues. CDR3 protein: CASFREQNNGQFF. CDR3 nucleotide sequence: TGTGCCAGCTTCCGGGAGCAGAACAATGGGCAGTTCTTC.

The chain uses TRBV11-2 and TRBJ1-1, with no clear D. Per germline, CDR1 SGHAT and CDR2 FQNNGV. V lost 3 bases, J lost 6 bases, and 11 bases lay in between. CDR3 size: 13 residues. In DNA, the CDR3 is TGTGCCAGCAGCTTGTCAGTCGTCTCTGAAGCTTTCTTT. It translates to CASSLSVVSEAFF.

This clone was picked up a small number of times. As DNA, the CDR3 is TGTGCCAGCAGGACAGGAGTCAATAATGAAAAACTGTTTTTT. Translated, it gives CASRTGVNNEKLFF. The chain links TRBV7-2 to TRBJ1-4; D is perhaps TRBD1 (6 bases). V lost 6 bases to trimming and J lost 4 bases, with 12 bases between them. The CDR3 is made up of 14 amino acids. Germline loops: CDR1 SGHTA, CDR2 FQGNSA.

The chain recombines TRBV7-9 with TRBJ2-2, with D unresolved. The CDR3 is 10 amino acids. With 8 bases removed from V and 8 bases from J, the gap between germline ends came to 6 bases. Germline V gene sequence: CDR1 SEHNR, CDR2 FQNEAQ (reference sequence). The CDR3 loop is CASAAGELFF. In nucleotides, the CDR3 is TGTGCCAGCGCCGCGGGGGAGCTGTTTTTT.

This chain uses TRBV10-3 with TRBJ2-2; 7 bases map to TRBD1. The CDR3 is 13 amino acids. Trimming at V came to 9 bases and at J to 5 bases, leaving 6 bases not matched to a gene. CDR1 is ENHRY, CDR2 SYGVKD, per germline. DNA of the CDR3: TGTGCCATGGGGACAGAAGGTACCGGGGAGCTGTTTTTT. Protein product: CAMGTEGTGELFF.

The V call is TRBV15, the J call TRBJ1-5; D call uncertain. CDR1 and CDR2 from the germline V gene are LNHNV and YYDKDF (reference sequence). This CDR3 spans 12 amino acids. Deletions cut 8 bases from V and 5 bases from J, with 10 bases between. CDR3: CATSKQDQPQHF. CDR3 bases: TGTGCCACCTCTAAGCAAGATCAGCCCCAGCATTTT.

This sequence joins TRBV7-2 and TRBJ2-5; 7 nucleotides line up with TRBD2. This CDR3 is built from 14 residues. V lost 2 bases, J lost 5 bases, and 5 bases stayed unmatched. Germline CDR1 is SGHTA and CDR2 is FQGNSA. Written as DNA, the CDR3 is TGTGCCAGCAGCTTAATTCTAGCGGAGGAGACCCAGTACTTC. The encoded protein is CASSLILAEETQYF.

V and J are TRBV9 and TRBJ2-4, with a weak D call TRBD2 (6 bases). V shed 0 bases and J shed 6 bases, with 10 bases lying between them. This CDR3 has 14 amino acids. Germline values: CDR1 SGDLS, CDR2 YYNGEE. CDR3 coding DNA: TGTGCCAGCAGCGTAGACGGGAGCGGAAACATTCAGTACTTC. Its translation: CASSVDGSGNIQYF. The full variable domain, its missing parts supplied by reference TRBV9 and TRBJ2-4, is DSGVTQTPKHLITATGQRVTLRCSPRSGDLSVYWYQQSLDQGLQFLIQYYNGEERAKGNILERFSAQQFPDLHSELNLSSLELGDSALYFCASSVDGSGNIQYFGAGTRLSVL.

This clone appeared once. The chain is built from TRBV10-3 and TRBJ2-1; D is unclear. The CDR3 runs 13 residues. V was shortened by 4 bases and J by 0 bases, with 4 bases between the two germline ends. Germline V gives CDR1 ENHRY, CDR2 SYGVKD. The CDR3 spells CAISVGSYNEQFF. In nucleotides, the CDR3 is TGTGCCATCAGTGTGGGCTCCTACAATGAGCAGTTCTTC.

The V and J genes are TRBV28 and TRBJ1-2, with 10 bases matching TRBD1. The V gene end was trimmed by 1 base and the J gene end by 1 base; junction bases not matched to a gene: 6. This CDR3 region has 17 residues. The germline CDR1 and CDR2 sequences are MDHEN and SYDVKM. CDR3 DNA sequence: TGTGCCAGCAGTTTATATTCCCGGACAGGGGGTAACTATGGCTACACCTTC. Its translation is CASSLYSRTGGNYGYTF.